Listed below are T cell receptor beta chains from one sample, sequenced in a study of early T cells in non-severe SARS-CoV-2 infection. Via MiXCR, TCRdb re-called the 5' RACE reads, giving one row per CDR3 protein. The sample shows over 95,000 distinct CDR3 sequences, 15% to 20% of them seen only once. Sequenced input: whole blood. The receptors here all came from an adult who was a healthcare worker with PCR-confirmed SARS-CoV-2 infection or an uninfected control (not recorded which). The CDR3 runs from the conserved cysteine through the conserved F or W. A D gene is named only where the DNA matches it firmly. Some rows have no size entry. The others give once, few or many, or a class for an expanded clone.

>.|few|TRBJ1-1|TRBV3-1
CASSQEETEAFF
TGTGCCAGCAGCCAAGAGGAGACTGAAGCTTTCTTT
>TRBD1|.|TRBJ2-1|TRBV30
CAWTLGTVQGSTPEQFF
TGTGCCTGGACCCTCGGGACAGTTCAGGGCTCAACACCTGAGCAGTTCTTC
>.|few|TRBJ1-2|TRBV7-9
CASSLASGNYGYTF
TGTGCCAGCAGCTTAGCATCAGGAAACTATGGCTACACCTTC
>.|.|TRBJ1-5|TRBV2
CASSLDGHFNQPQHF
TGTGCCAGCAGTCTTGATGGACATTTTAATCAGCCCCAGCATTTT
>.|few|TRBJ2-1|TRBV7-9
CASSEYNEQFF
TGTGCCAGCAGCGAGTACAATGAGCAGTTCTTC
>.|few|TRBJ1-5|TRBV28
CASSRARYSNQPQHF
TGTGCCAGCAGTCGGGCGCGATATAGCAATCAGCCCCAGCATTTT
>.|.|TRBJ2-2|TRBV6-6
CASSSSRDGTGELFF
TGTGCCAGCAGTTCTTCCAGGGACGGCACCGGGGAGCTGTTTTTT
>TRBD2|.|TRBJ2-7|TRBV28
CASSRVERGNYEQYF
TGTGCCAGCAGCCGAGTCGAGCGGGGGAACTACGAGCAGTACTTC
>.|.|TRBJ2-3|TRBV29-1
CSVDQGTDTQYF
TGCAGCGTTGACCAGGGCACAGATACGCAGTATTTT
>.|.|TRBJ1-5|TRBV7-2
CASSFDTLNQPQHF
TGTGCCAGCAGCTTCGACACCCTTAATCAGCCCCAGCATTTT
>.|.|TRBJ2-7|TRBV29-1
CSVDVQGTYEQYF
TGCAGCGTTGATGTACAGGGCACCTACGAGCAGTACTTC
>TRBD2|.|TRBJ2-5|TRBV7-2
CASSVLAGAKTQYF
TGTGCCAGCAGCGTGCTAGCGGGGGCGAAGACCCAGTACTTC
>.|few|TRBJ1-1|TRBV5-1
CASSLGSTAETEAFF
TGCGCCAGCAGCTTGGGATCAACCGCAGAGACTGAAGCTTTCTTT
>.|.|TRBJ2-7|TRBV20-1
CSALRNYEQYF
TGCAGTGCTCTCAGGAACTACGAGCAGTACTTC
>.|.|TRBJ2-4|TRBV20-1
CSASPPLGAKNIQYF
TGCAGTGCTAGCCCTCCTCTCGGAGCCAAAAACATTCAGTACTTC
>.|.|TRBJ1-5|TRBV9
CASSVGSGLIEPQHF
TGTGCCAGCAGCGTAGGAAGCGGGTTAATCGAGCCCCAGCATTTT
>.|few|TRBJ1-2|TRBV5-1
CASDYWGQNDYGYTF
TGCGCCAGCGATTACTGGGGCCAGAATGACTATGGCTACACCTTC
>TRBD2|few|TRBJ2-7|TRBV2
CASSESAGGPHEQYF
TGTGCCAGCAGTGAGTCCGCGGGGGGCCCCCACGAGCAGTACTTC
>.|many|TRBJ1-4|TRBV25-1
CASSVRGGLYATNEKLFF
TGTGCCAGCAGTGTCCGGGGCGGGCTATATGCAACTAATGAAAAACTGTTTTTT
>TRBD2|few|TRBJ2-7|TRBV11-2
CASSLNSGTAYEQYF
TGTGCCAGCAGCCTCAATAGCGGGACCGCCTACGAGCAGTACTTC
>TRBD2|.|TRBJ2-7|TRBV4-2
CASSQPQGSGTPEQYF
TGTGCCAGCAGCCAGCCCCAAGGTAGCGGGACTCCGGAGCAGTACTTC
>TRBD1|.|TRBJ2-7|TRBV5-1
CASSLIQGANNEQYF
TGCGCCAGCAGCTTGATACAGGGGGCGAACAACGAGCAGTACTTC
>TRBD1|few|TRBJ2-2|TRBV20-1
CSARGDRGDTGELFF
TGCAGTGCTAGGGGGGACAGGGGAGACACCGGGGAGCTGTTTTTT
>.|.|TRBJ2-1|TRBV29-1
CSTRDIGNEQFF
TGCAGCACCCGGGACATTGGCAATGAGCAGTTCTTC
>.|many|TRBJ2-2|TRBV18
CASSPLGGGQNPNTGELFF
TGTGCCAGCTCACCATTGGGAGGGGGCCAGAACCCGAACACCGGGGAGCTGTTTTTT
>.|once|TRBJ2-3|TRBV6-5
CASSYDRDWTDTQYF
TGTGCCAGCAGTTACGATCGGGATTGGACAGATACGCAGTATTTT
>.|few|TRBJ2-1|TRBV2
CASSERGPEYNEQFF
TGTGCCAGCAGTGAAAGGGGACCAGAATACAATGAGCAGTTCTTC
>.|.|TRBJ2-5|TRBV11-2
CASSQSETQYF
TGTGCCAGCAGCCAGTCGGAGACCCAGTACTTC
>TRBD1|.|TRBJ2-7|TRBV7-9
CASSSQRTGEQYF
TGTGCCAGCAGCTCCCAACGGACAGGGGAGCAGTACTTC
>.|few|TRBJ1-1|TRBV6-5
CASSPPSRTNTEAFF
TGTGCCAGCAGTCCGCCCAGTAGAACGAACACTGAAGCTTTCTTT
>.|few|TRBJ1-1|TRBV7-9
CASSYEGVTEAFF
TGTGCCAGCAGCTACGAAGGGGTCACTGAAGCTTTCTTT
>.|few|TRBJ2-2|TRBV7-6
CASSHTGRGTGELFF
TGTGCCAGCAGCCACACCGGACGCGGCACCGGGGAGCTGTTTTTT
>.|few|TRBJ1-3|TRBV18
CASSPLRSGNTIYF
TGTGCCAGCTCACCCCTGCGCTCTGGAAACACCATATATTTT
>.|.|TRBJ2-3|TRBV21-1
CASSKVLTTTDTQYF
TGTGCCAGCAGCAAAGTGCTAACGACCACAGATACGCAGTATTTT
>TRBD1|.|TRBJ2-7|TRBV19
CASSMGQSYEQYF
TGTGCCAGTAGTATGGGACAGTCCTACGAGCAGTACTTC
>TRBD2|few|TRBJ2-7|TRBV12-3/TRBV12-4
CASAGGRGSSYEQYF
TGTGCCAGCGCGGGGGGTCGGGGATCCTCCTACGAGCAGTACTTC
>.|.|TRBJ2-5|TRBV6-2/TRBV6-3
CASSYRTSLHF
TGTGCCAGCAGTTACCGGACCTCTCTTCACTTC
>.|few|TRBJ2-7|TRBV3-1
CASSQAGGRISYEQYF
TGTGCCAGCAGCCAAGCGGGGGGCAGGATATCCTACGAGCAGTACTTC
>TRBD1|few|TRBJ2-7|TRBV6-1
CASSTGTGWNEQYF
TGTGCCAGCAGTACCGGGACAGGGTGGAACGAGCAGTACTTC
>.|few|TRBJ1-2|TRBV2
CASRADRPPNYGYTF
TGTGCCAGCAGAGCGGACAGACCTCCTAACTATGGCTACACCTTC
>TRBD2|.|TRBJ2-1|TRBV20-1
CSAETGTTRSYNEQFF
TGCAGTGCTGAGACCGGGACTACCCGTTCCTACAATGAGCAGTTCTTC
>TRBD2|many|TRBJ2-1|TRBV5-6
CASSPGLAGGNEQFF
TGTGCCAGCAGCCCAGGACTAGCGGGGGGCAATGAGCAGTTCTTC
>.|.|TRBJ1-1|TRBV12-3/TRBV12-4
CASRRGSEAFF
TGTGCCAGCAGGAGGGGGTCTGAAGCTTTCTTT
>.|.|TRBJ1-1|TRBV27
CASSYSRNRVKTEAFF
TGTGCCAGCAGTTATTCTAGGAACAGGGTAAAGACTGAAGCTTTCTTT
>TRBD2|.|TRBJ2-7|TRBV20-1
CSGAGTTTYEQYF
TGCAGTGGTGCGGGGACTACGACCTACGAGCAGTACTTC
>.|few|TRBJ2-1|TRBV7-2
CASSLPPRNEQFF
TGTGCCAGCAGCTTACCCCCTCGCAATGAGCAGTTCTTC
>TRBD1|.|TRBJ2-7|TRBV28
CAGMGQDGYEQYF
TGTGCCGGAATGGGACAGGACGGATACGAGCAGTACTTC
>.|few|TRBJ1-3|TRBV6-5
CASSYSRQISGNTIYF
TGTGCCAGCAGTTACTCGAGACAAATCTCTGGAAACACCATATATTTT
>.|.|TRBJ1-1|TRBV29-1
CSAGTNSGTEAFF
TGCAGCGCCGGGACAAATAGTGGCACTGAAGCTTTCTTT
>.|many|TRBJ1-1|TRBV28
CASGRRNTEAFF
TGTGCCAGCGGGAGGAGGAACACTGAAGCTTTCTTT
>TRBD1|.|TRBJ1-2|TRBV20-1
CSAPRQGRDRGQGYTF
TGCAGTGCTCCACGCCAAGGGCGTGACAGGGGGCAAGGCTACACCTTC
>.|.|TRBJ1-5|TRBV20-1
CSARAGAFNQPQHF
TGCAGTGCTAGAGCCGGGGCCTTCAATCAGCCCCAGCATTTT
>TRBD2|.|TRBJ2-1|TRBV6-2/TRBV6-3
CASSATSGRSYNEQFF
TGTGCCAGCAGTGCGACTAGCGGGAGGTCCTACAATGAGCAGTTCTTC
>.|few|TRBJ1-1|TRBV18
CASSPIRTEAFF
TGTGCCAGCTCACCAATTAGAACTGAAGCTTTCTTT
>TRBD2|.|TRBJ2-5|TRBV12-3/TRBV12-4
CASSRGLGETQYF
TGTGCCAGCAGTCGAGGACTAGGAGAGACCCAGTACTTC